The clone carrying this TCR beta chain showed up many times. RNA transcripts provided the template for amplifying TCR beta CDR3 regions. First-round RT-PCR used HTBI primers; second-round multiplex PCR followed. Via MiXCR, TCRdb re-called the multiplex PCR reads, giving one row per CDR3 protein. The table includes under 200,000 distinct CDR3 sequences, roughly two fifths detected once. Germline CDR1 and CDR2: SEHNR and FQNEAQ (reference sequence). The length of the CDR3 is 15 residues. Trimming removed 1 base from V and 2 bases from J, with 11 bases in between. The data were obtained in a study of Graves' ophthalmopathy and Graves' hyperthyroidism.

V usage is TRBV7-9 and J usage is TRBJ2-5, with unresolved D. Specimen: peripheral blood. This clonotype was sampled from a woman in her 40s with Graves' ophthalmopathy. The CDR3 coding sequence is TGTGCCAGCAGCTTAGTACGGTTTCTTCAAGAGACCCAGTACTTC. As protein: CASSLVRFLQETQYF.